The 18 T cell receptor beta chains presented below share a single source sample, sequenced in a study of blood T cells in healthy people across ages. A sample-barcoded 5' primer and a J-beta primer mix were used in a second PCR of roughly 7 to 11 cycles. A single record per CDR3 protein comes from TCRdb applying MiXCR to the 5' RACE reads. The profile shows hundreds of thousands of distinct CDR3 sequences, about 28% of them singletons. Sequencing was carried out using blood. Receptors originate from a woman aged 80 or over in good health.

The chain has TRBV2 and TRBJ1-4; 8 nucleotides line up with TRBD1. V gave up 4 bases and J gave up 6 bases; unmatched junction bases: 4. The CDR3 is 14 amino acids. Germline V gives CDR1 SNHLY, CDR2 FYNNEI. The CDR3 region has the DNA TGTGCCAGCAGTGGGACAGGGAGATATGAAAAACTGTTTTTT. The encoded protein is CASSGTGRYEKLFF. The full variable domain, its missing parts supplied by reference TRBV2 and TRBJ1-4, is EPEVTQTPSHQVTQMGQEVILRCVPISNHLYFYWYRQILGQKVEFLVSFYNNEISEKSEIFDDQFSVERPDGSNFTLKIRSTKLEDSAMYFCASSGTGRYEKLFFGSGTQLSVL.

Regarding this clonotype: This CDR3 is missing its conserved last phenylalanine or tryptophan, likely due to a read error. The J gene is TRBJ1-5, the V gene TRBV20-1, with 9 bases that match TRBD1. Germline V lookup: CDR1 DFQATT, CDR2 SNEGSKA (reference sequence). The CDR3 has 16 residues. V lost 0 bases and J lost 4; bases outside the gene matches: 7. CDR3 amino acids: CSARDPRQGDNQPQHY. The CDR3 DNA reads TGCAGTGCTAGAGATCCTCGACAGGGGGATAATCAGCCCCAGCATTAT.

This clonotype occurred a few times. This chain links TRBV7-6 with TRBJ2-1, with D perhaps TRBD1 or TRBD2 (5 bases each). Judging by the DNA end, TRBJ2-7 fits better; the J call may be wrong. The CDR3 extends over 19 amino acids. Germline loops: CDR1 SGHVS, CDR2 FNYEAQ. The chain's CDR3 is CASTVYLGDPRGSYNEQYF. The DNA for the CDR3 is TGTGCCAGCACCGTATATTTGGGGGACCCCAGAGGCTCCTACAATGAGCAGTACTTC.

Only one count was recorded for this clonotype. A single base separates this from a much larger clone, so it may be a read error. CDR3 residues: CASSEPGLCEQYF. CDR3 nucleotide sequence: TGTGCCAGCAGTGAACCGGGGCTTTGCGAGCAGTACTTC. This chain links TRBV2 with TRBJ2-4; D is perhaps TRBD1 or TRBD2 (5 bases each). The DNA end is a closer match to TRBJ2-7, so the J assignment may be wrong. CDR3 size: 13 residues. Looked up from germline, CDR1 is SNHLY and CDR2 is FYNNEI.

This clonotype was seen ten or more times. The rearrangement joins TRBV6-2 or TRBV6-3 to TRBJ1-2; perhaps TRBD1 as D (5 bases). The CDR3 covers 11 residues. Trimming cost V 11 bases and J 4 bases, with 11 bases left between them. Germline CDR1 MNHEY, CDR2 SVGEGT. The CDR3 DNA follows: TGTGCCCATGGGACTTCCTATGGCTACACCTTC. This codes for CAHGTSYGYTF.

This chain links TRBV2 with TRBJ1-5, with 12 positions matching TRBD1. The CDR3 has 15 residues. V was pared by 0 bases and J by 9 bases, with 3 bases of the junction left unmatched. The V gene's germline CDR1 is SNHLY and CDR2 FYNNEI. CDR3 in amino acids: CASSEAGQGAPPQHF. The CDR3 DNA reads as TGTGCCAGCAGTGAAGCGGGACAGGGGGCCCCGCCCCAGCATTTT.

Points on this clonotype: A much more abundant neighbour one base away suggests this may be a read error. This rearrangement joins TRBV4-3 to TRBJ2-3; unclear D gene. Germline assignment: CDR1 LGHNA and CDR2 YSLEER. This CDR3 spans 15 amino acids. CDR3 in amino acids: CAGSQDLTSTDTQYF. CDR3 coding DNA: TGCGCCGGCAGCCAAGATCTAACGAGCACAGATACGCAGTATTTT.

About this clonotype itself: A junction end diverges from the germline sequence, so it may reflect a read error. This rearrangement joins TRBV6-1 to TRBJ1-6, with D possibly being TRBD1 (5 bases). The length of the CDR3 is 16 residues. CDR1 and CDR2 from the germline V gene are MNHNS and SASEGT. The CDR3 reads CASRGPGTGKDSPPHF. DNA for the CDR3: TGTGCCAGCAGGGGACCCGGCACCGGAAAGGATTCACCCCCCCACTTT.

The genes are TRBV6-1 and TRBJ2-1, with TRBD1 matching over 8 bases. The V and J ends lost 4 bases and 6 bases, in that order; junction bases with no gene match: 5. CDR1 MNHNS and CDR2 SASEGT come from the germline V gene. The CDR3 runs to 14 residues. The CDR3 coding sequence is TGTGCCAGCAGTGCGACAGGGGTAGGCAATGAGCAGTTCTTC. Amino acid sequence: CASSATGVGNEQFF.

The gene calls are TRBV20-1 and TRBJ2-5, with D tentatively TRBD1 (5 bases). CDR1 and CDR2 from the germline V gene are DFQATT and SNEGSKA (reference sequence). Trimming left V 0 bases short and J 1 base short, with 12 bases between. CDR3 length: 15 residues. This CDR3 reads CSARDSQGSQETQYF. In DNA form, the CDR3 reads TGCAGTGCTAGAGATAGCCAGGGAAGCCAAGAGACCCAGTACTTC.

This clonotype was detected ten times or more. V is TRBV24-1 and J is TRBJ1-2; D is unresolved. From germline, CDR1 is KGHDR and CDR2 SFDVKD. The ends were cut back, 3 bases at V and 7 bases at J, with 8 bases in the middle. This CDR3 region has 12 residues. The CDR3 sequence is CATSDSPTGYTF. Here the CDR3 DNA reads TGTGCCACCAGTGATAGTCCGACTGGCTACACCTTC.

Ten or more counts support this clonotype. The genes are TRBV5-1 and TRBJ2-7; TRBD2 aligns across 12 bases. Germline V gene sequence: CDR1 SGHRS, CDR2 YFSETQ. The CDR3 has 20 residues. J was trimmed by 2 bases and V by 2 bases; bases with no gene match: 17. The CDR3 bases are TGCGCCAGCAGCTTAGCTTTGACAGGGCGACTAGCGGGGGACCCCTACGAGCAGTACTTC. Translating gives CASSLALTGRLAGDPYEQYF.

This clonotype was detected only a few times. The CDR3 protein is CASSQGQGDMGSYNSPLHF. For the CDR3, the DNA is TGTGCCAGCAGCCAAGGACAGGGGGATATGGGCTCCTATAATTCACCCCTCCACTTT. This chain uses TRBV4-2 with TRBJ1-6, with 9 positions matching TRBD1. The germline V gene encodes CDR1 LGHNA and CDR2 YNFKEQ. V was pared by 1 base and J by 0 bases, with 7 bases of the junction left unmatched. The CDR3 runs 19 residues.

This clonotype was seen repeatedly, ten times or more. The V and J genes are TRBV20-1 and TRBJ2-3; 7 bases agree with TRBD2. Germline CDR1 is DFQATT and CDR2 is SNEGSKA (reference sequence). This CDR3 region has 14 residues. CDR3 nucleotides: TGCGGTACTAAAACGGCGGGGGGCACAGATACGCAGTATTTT. As protein: CGTKTAGGTDTQYF.

In its sample, this clonotype was seen once. The junction shows a germline mismatch at one end, possibly a read error. The chain is built from TRBV5-6 and TRBJ2-4; the D gene is possibly TRBD1 (6 bases). CDR1 and CDR2 from the germline V gene are SGHDT and YYEEEE. The CDR3 length is 15 residues. The CDR3 DNA sequence: TGTGCCAGCGGCCTCATCAGGGGAGCCGAAAACATTCAGTACTTC. It encodes CASGLIRGAENIQYF.

A note on this clonotype: A read error may explain this, as a much larger clone is one base away. The chain links TRBV5-1 to TRBJ1-1; D unclear. Trimming cost V 5 bases and J 1 base, with 15 bases left between them. The CDR3 spans 15 residues. Germline V gene sequence: CDR1 SGHRS, CDR2 YFSETQ. Written as DNA, the CDR3 is TGCGCCAGCAGAAGGGAGGCTGCAGAGAACACTGAAGCTTTCTTT. Translated: CASRREAAENTEAFF.

This rearrangement joins TRBV6-5 to TRBJ1-4; no clear D gene. Germline values: CDR1 MNHEY, CDR2 SVGAGI. The CDR3 contains 16 residues. Trimming stripped 6 bases from V and 4 bases from J, with 18 bases between. CDR3 in DNA: TGTGCCAGCAGCTCCGTCGCCGATAGGGTTAATGAAAAACTGTTTTTT. Translating it yields CASSSVADRVNEKLFF.

There are many counts of this clonotype. The rearrangement links TRBV7-8 to TRBJ1-1; tentatively, D is TRBD1 (5 bases). CDR3 length: 13 amino acids. Germline values: CDR1 SGHVS, CDR2 FQNEAQ. V was shortened by 7 bases and J by 4 bases, with 13 bases between the two germline ends. The CDR3 DNA is TGTGCCAGCATCCCCGTCGGGGGCACTGAAGCTTTCTTT. It codes for CASIPVGGTEAFF.